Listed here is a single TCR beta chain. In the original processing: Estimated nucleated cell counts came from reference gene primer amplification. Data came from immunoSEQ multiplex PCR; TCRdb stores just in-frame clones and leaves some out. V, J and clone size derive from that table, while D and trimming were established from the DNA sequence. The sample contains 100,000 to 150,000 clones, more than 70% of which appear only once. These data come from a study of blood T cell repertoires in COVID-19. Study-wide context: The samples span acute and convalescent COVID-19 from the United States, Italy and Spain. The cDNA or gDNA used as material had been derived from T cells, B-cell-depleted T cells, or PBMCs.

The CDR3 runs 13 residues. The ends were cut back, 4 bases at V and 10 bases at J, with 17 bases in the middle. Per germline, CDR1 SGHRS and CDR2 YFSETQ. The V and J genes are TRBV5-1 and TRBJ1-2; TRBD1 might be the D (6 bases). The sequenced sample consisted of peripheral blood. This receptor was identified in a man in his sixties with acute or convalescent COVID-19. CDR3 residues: CASSEGQIVPYTF. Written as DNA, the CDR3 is TGCGCCAGCAGCGAGGGACAAATAGTTCCCTACACCTTC.